This TCR beta chain was captured by sequencing in a study of Graves' ophthalmopathy and Graves' hyperthyroidism. About the study: At initial diagnosis, peripheral blood was obtained, and this preceded any treatment.

As for this clonotype: The antigen is not known.

The TCR beta CDR3 regions underwent amplification from RNA transcripts. RT-PCR in the first round used HTBI primers; a second-round multiplex PCR followed. In TCRdb, the multiplex PCR reads were re-called with MiXCR into one record per CDR3 protein. The table lists about 160,000 distinct CDR3 sequences, under 45% of them singletons. The germline V and J ends were trimmed by 5 bases and 1 base, with 15 bases remaining between them. CDR1 and CDR2 (germline): SGHTA, FQGNSA. CDR3 length: 15 amino acids. The study, taken as a whole, reports: Ophthalmopathy was separated from stable hyperthyroidism by a 13-signature model with roughly 91% sensitivity and just under 84% specificity.

Additional autoimmune diseases, uncontrolled infections, pregnancy or lactation disqualified patients. The source of this sequence is a man younger than 45 with Graves' ophthalmopathy. The sequenced material came from peripheral blood. The chain has TRBV7-2 and TRBJ2-7; tentatively, D is TRBD2 (6 bases). CDR3 sequence reads: CASSAAGGKSYEQYF. The DNA of the CDR3 is TGTGCCAGCAGCGCCGCTGGGGGGAAGTCCTACGAGCAGTACTTC.